Following are 5 T cell receptor beta chains from one sample sequenced in a study of control samples from healthy donors and cancer patients. Here immunoSEQ multiplex PCR was the method, and the copy in TCRdb shows in-frame clones only, minus some. In the table there are about 92,000 clones, about four fifths of which are singletons. Material: blood. The source is a woman aged 60-75 years in good health.

The V call is TRBV6-6, the J call TRBJ1-1, with D uncertain. The CDR3 spans 13 residues. The germline V gene encodes CDR1 MNHNY and CDR2 SVGAGI (reference sequence). Trimming stripped 2 bases from V and 3 bases from J, with 7 bases between. The CDR3 region has the DNA TGTGCCAGCAGTTACGTCGGGGACACTGAAGCTTTCTTT. Translation gives CASSYVGDTEAFF.

J is TRBJ2-7 and V is TRBV5-6; a possible D gene is TRBD2 (5 bases). Germline lookup yields CDR1 SGHDT and CDR2 YYEEEE. Trimming left V 0 bases short and J 7 bases short, with 5 bases between. This CDR3 has 11 amino acids. The CDR3 spells CASSLGREQYF. The DNA of the CDR3 is TGTGCCAGCAGCTTGGGGAGGGAGCAGTACTTC.

The genes are TRBV10-1 and TRBJ2-3; D gene ambiguous. The CDR3 spans 15 residues. The V end was cut by 0 bases, the J end by 0 bases, with 7 bases between. Germline V CDR1 and CDR2: WNHNN, SYGVQD (reference sequence). The CDR3 DNA reads TGCGCCAGCAGTGAGTCTGCTGTTAGCACAGATACGCAGTATTTT. Translated: CASSESAVSTDTQYF.

This rearrangement joins TRBV29-1 to TRBJ2-3; D is ambiguous. CDR1 and CDR2 (germline): SQVTM, ANQGSEA. Trimming cost V 3 bases and J 0 bases, with 7 bases left between them. There are 13 residues in the CDR3. The chain's CDR3 is CSVDSTSTDTQYF. DNA of the CDR3: TGCAGCGTTGACTCCACGAGCACAGATACGCAGTATTTT.

The chain couples TRBV6-5 to TRBJ1-5; 8 bases are a match to TRBD1. CDR1 is MNHEY, CDR2 SVGAGI, per germline. The CDR3 totals 14 residues. V shed 2 bases, J shed 6 bases, and the junction held 3 bases outside the gene matches. CDR3 protein: CASSYLDRAQPQHF. CDR3 coding DNA: TGTGCCAGCAGTTACCTGGACAGGGCTCAGCCCCAGCATTTT.